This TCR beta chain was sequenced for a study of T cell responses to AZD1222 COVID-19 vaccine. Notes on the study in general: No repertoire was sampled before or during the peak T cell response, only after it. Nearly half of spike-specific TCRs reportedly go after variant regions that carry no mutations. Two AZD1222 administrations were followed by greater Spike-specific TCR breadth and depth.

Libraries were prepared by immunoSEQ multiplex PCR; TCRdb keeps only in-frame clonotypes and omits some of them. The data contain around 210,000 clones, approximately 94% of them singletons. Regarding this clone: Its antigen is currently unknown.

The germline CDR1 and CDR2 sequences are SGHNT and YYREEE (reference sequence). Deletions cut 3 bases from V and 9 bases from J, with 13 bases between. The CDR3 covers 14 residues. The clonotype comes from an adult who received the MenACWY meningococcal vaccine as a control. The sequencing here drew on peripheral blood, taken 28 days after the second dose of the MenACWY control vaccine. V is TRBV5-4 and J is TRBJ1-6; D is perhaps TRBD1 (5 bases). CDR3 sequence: CASSSGLGSSPLHF. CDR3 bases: TGTGCCAGCAGCTCAGGGTTGGGGAGTTCACCCCTCCACTTT.